This record looks at one T cell receptor (beta chain) sequence and its context. Additional DNA sequences in this sample encode the identical CDR3. This CDR3 has 13 residues. The trim removed 2 bases at V and 3 bases at J, leaving 3 bases unmatched. Looked up from germline, CDR1 is GTSNPN and CDR2 is SVGIG (reference sequence). The data are from a study of blood T cell repertoires in COVID-19. Assay: immunoSEQ multiplex PCR; the TCRdb copy retains only in-frame clones and omits some. The sample carries 150,000 or so clones, 75% to 85% recorded once. The rearrangement joins TRBV30 to TRBJ1-2; the match to TRBD1 covers 7 bases. The TCR sequence derives from a woman of 80 years or more with active or convalescent COVID-19. Sequencing was carried out using peripheral blood. CDR3 sequence reads: CAWSRGGDYGYTF. The CDR3 coding sequence is TGTGCCTGGAGTAGAGGGGGCGACTATGGCTACACCTTC.